The clone carrying this T cell receptor (beta chain) was detected ten times or more. Its matching antigen is unknown. The sample belongs to a study of regulatory T cells in long-lasting Graves disease. Study-wide findings and caveats: Persistent disease favored TRBV28, TRBJ1-2 and TRBJ2-5. Whereas 950 to 1,000 public clonotypes were shared by new patients, persistent patients shared more, at roughly 3,000.

Time point in this sample: newly diagnosed GD, antithyroid drugs for less than 3 months. RNA isolated from PBMCs was used to make the TCR library. Approximately 9.9-milliliter peripheral blood samples went into EDTA tubes. J lost 2 bases, V lost 6 bases, and 6 bases had no gene match. The CDR3 has 15 amino acids. Per the germline V gene, CDR1 is SEHNR and CDR2 is FQNEAQ (reference sequence). In building TCR beta libraries, iRepertoire HTBI primers were used together with Arm-PCR of CDR3 regions. TCRdb called the multiplex PCR reads again in MiXCR, with one record for every CDR3 protein. Among about 460,000 distinct CDR3 sequences listed, about 14% were seen once. The data also belong to a second study, concerning T cells in Graves' hyperthyroidism and ophthalmopathy.

This TCR was recovered from a woman in her fifties or sixties with Graves disease. The material sequenced was peripheral blood mononuclear cells (PBMCs), taken at new diagnosis, from a patient treated with antithyroid drugs. The chain uses TRBV7-9 and TRBJ2-7; 11 bases match TRBD1. The chain's CDR3 is CASSYSGQGAYEQYF. The CDR3 DNA reads TGTGCCAGCAGTTACTCGGGACAGGGGGCCTACGAGCAGTACTTC.